This T cell receptor beta chain was recorded in a study of T cells in Graves' hyperthyroidism and ophthalmopathy. This CDR3 region has 15 residues. CDR1 is KGHDR and CDR2 is SFDVKD in the germline V gene. V was clipped by 5 bases and J by 3 bases, with 13 bases between them. The source material, RNA transcripts, was used to amplify TCR beta CDR3 regions. RT-PCR in the first round (using the HTBI primer set) targeted the TCR CDR3. Via MiXCR, TCRdb re-called the multiplex PCR reads, giving one row per CDR3 protein. The repertoire has a few hundred thousand distinct CDR3 sequences, about 15% of them found once; the top ten carry over 25%. Findings and caveats of the study: Most thyroid clonotypes with frequency above 0.001 were detected in blood.

The sample holds many counts of this clonotype. The antigen is unknown. This TCR derives from a woman between 50 and 59 years old with Graves' hyperthyroidism that later progressed to Graves' ophthalmopathy. This chain connects TRBV24-1 to TRBJ2-1; maybe TRBD2 (7 bases). Specimen: blood. The CDR3 here is CATSVAGAGYNEQFF. DNA for the CDR3: TGTGCCACCAGTGTGGCGGGGGCTGGCTACAATGAGCAGTTCTTC.